This TCR beta chain was sequenced for a study of CD8 T cells in Susac syndrome (dated by TCRdb to between 2019 and 2020). About the study as a whole: The study used repertoire sequencing to test whether antigen drove CD8+ T cell activation and differentiation in Susac syndrome. General conclusions and limits of the study: The number of individuals in the TCR sequencing and HLA analysis was acknowledged as relatively small.

High-throughput TCR beta sequencing profiled peripheral blood CD8+ and CD4+ T cells from healthy donors, Susac syndrome patients and multiple sclerosis patients. Healthy donors were age- and sex-matched controls. CD8+ TEMRA cells were enriched by FACS, while bulk CD8+ and CD4+ T cells were purified by magnetic negative isolation. Blood was drawn into EDTA tubes, processed within 24 hours, and PBMCs were isolated by density gradient centrifugation. PBMCs destined for TCR sequencing were cryopreserved in liquid nitrogen and later thawed in a 37 °C water bath. A purity of at least 90% was achieved for sorted or isolated CD4+, CD8+ and CD8+ TEMRA cells. RNA was extracted using the RNeasy kit, and roughly 0.45 to 1 microgram was reverse transcribed with random hexamers. The immunoSEQ multiplex PCR assay, covering 54 Vbeta and 13 Jbeta segments, was used to amplify TCR beta CDR3 regions. PCR amplification bias was corrected by using a synthetic template baseline for primer optimization and computational correction. Concerning the study's data processing: Reads were annotated to V, D and J genes per IMGT and analyzed with immunoSEQ Analyzer, keeping only productive sequences. Clonality was calculated as one minus the Shannon entropy normalized by log2 of the number of productive unique sequences. Public and private clones were assessed among the 100 most prevalent clones of each patient and control. Clones were defined as Susac-specific when absent from the healthy and MS cohorts, from over a thousand published viral clones and from other ImmuneACCESS disease sequences. In TCRdb, the public reads were trimmed at Q25 with fastp and aligned with MiXCR, with productive beta chains retained. Each entry merges the rows of one CDR3 protein and shows their most common DNA and genes. TCRdb's processing, not the authors', yielded these V and J calls. The sample table shows 150,000 or so distinct CDR3 sequences, and about 94% are seen once. The ten top clones hold roughly 0.14% of the sample.

A note on this clonotype: This clone's antigen is unknown. No base qualities exist here, and no much larger clone lies one base off it.

In the germline V gene (reference sequence), CDR1 corresponds to SEHNR and CDR2 to FQNEAQ. Spanning cysteine to phenylalanine, the CDR3 consists of 16 amino acids. The kept DNA is CDR3 alone, 48 bases in frame from the first base. A distance of 11 bases separates the germline ends of V and J, which lose 0 bases and 2 bases respectively. Here the chain combines TRBV7-9 and TRBJ1-5; the D gene is perhaps TRBD1, on 5 matching bases. The TCR comes from a human donor in good health. The material sequenced was CD4+ T cells from PBMCs. The DNA is TGTGCCAGCAGCTTAGCTGGGGGAGGAGGCAATCAGCCCCAGCATTTT. Its amino acids are CASSLAGGGGNQPQHF.